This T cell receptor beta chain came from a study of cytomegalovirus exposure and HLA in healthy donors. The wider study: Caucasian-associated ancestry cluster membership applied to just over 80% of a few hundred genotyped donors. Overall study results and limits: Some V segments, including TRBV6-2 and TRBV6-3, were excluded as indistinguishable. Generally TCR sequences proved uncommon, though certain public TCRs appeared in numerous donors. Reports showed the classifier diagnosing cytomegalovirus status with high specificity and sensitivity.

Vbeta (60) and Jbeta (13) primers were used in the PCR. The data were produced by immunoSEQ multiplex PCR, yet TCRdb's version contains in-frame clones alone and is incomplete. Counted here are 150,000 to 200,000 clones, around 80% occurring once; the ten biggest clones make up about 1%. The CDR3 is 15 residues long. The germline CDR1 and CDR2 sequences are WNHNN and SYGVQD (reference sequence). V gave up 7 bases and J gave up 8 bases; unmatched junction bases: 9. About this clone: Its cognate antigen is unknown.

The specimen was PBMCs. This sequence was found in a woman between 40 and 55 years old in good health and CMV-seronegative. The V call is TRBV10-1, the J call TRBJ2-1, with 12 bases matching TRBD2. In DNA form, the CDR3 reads TGCGCCAGCATCTCCCAGACTAGCGGGAGAGATGAGCAGTTCTTC. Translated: CASISQTSGRDEQFF.